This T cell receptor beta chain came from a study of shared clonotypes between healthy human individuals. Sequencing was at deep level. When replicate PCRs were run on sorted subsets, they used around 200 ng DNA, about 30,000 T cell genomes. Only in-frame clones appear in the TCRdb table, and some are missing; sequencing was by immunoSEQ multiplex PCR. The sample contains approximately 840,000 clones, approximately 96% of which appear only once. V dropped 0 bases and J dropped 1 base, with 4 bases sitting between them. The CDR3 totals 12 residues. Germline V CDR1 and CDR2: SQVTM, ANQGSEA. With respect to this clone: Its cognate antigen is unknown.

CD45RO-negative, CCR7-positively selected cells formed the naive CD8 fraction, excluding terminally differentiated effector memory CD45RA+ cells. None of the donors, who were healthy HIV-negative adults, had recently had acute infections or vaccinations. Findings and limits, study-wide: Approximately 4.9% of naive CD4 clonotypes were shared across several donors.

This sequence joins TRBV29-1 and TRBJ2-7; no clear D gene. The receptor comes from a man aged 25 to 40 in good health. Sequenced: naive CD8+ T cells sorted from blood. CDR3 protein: CSVEDLSYEQYF. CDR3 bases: TGCAGCGTTGAAGATCTTTCCTACGAGCAGTACTTC.